This entry lists 30 T cell receptor beta chains sequenced from one sample in a study. TCRdb passed the RT-PCR reads through MiXCR, listing each CDR3 protein once. The repertoire has about 680,000 distinct CDR3 sequences, approximately 15% of them found once; the top ten carry around 3.3%. Sequencing was performed on memory CD4+ T cells from blood. The receptors derive from a female donor in good health, serving as a healthy control.

This chain uses TRBV2 with TRBJ2-7, with 10 bases matching TRBD1. Germline CDR1 and CDR2: SNHLY and FYNNEI. CDR3 length: 15 amino acids. J was trimmed by 5 bases and V by 2 bases; bases with no gene match: 6. The CDR3 nucleotides read TGTGCCAGCAGTGAATGGGGGACAGGGGCCAACGAGCAGTACTTC. This codes for CASSEWGTGANEQYF.

This clonotype has a handful of counts. The chain has TRBV3-1 and TRBJ2-7; tentatively, D is TRBD1 or TRBD2 (5 bases each). The CDR3 extends over 17 amino acids. The V and J ends lost 2 bases and 0 bases respectively, with 17 bases between them. Germline V gives CDR1 LGHDT, CDR2 YNNKEL (reference sequence). Written as DNA, the CDR3 is TGTGCCAGCAGCCAACTCCCGGGGCGACAGAGCTCCTACGAGCAGTACTTC. This codes for CASSQLPGRQSSYEQYF.

This clonotype showed up just once. The chain uses TRBV20-1 and TRBJ2-2, with 11 bases aligning to TRBD2. Germline V lookup: CDR1 DFQATT, CDR2 SNEGSKA (reference sequence). The V gene end was trimmed by 6 bases and the J gene end by 1 base; junction bases not matched to a gene: 4. This CDR3 spans 15 amino acids. The CDR3 DNA is TGCAGTGCCCCACTAGCGGGGGTGAACACCGGGGAGCTGTTTTTT. This sequence encodes CSAPLAGVNTGELFF.

This clonotype was counted many times. The chain carries TRBV20-1 and TRBJ1-1; 7 bases line up with TRBD1. CDR3 length: 13 amino acids. After removal of 6 bases from V and 4 bases from J, the junction contained 8 bases not matched to a gene. CDR1 DFQATT and CDR2 SNEGSKA come from the germline V gene (reference sequence). Here the CDR3 reads CSARSRGSTEAFF. CDR3 DNA sequence: TGCAGTGCCAGATCCAGGGGGAGCACTGAAGCTTTCTTT.

This clonotype was recorded at least ten times. This rearrangement joins TRBV6-2 or TRBV6-3 to TRBJ2-1; maybe TRBD2 (5 bases). The ends were cut back, 2 bases at V and 4 bases at J, with 15 bases in the middle. The CDR3 spans 16 residues. Per the germline V gene, CDR1 is MNHEY and CDR2 is SVGEGT. The DNA of the CDR3 is TGTGCCAGCAGTTACCCACTAGGGTGGGGATACAATGAGCAGTTCTTC. Amino acid sequence: CASSYPLGWGYNEQFF.

This clonotype has more than one count but fewer than ten. The rearrangement uses TRBV24-1 and TRBJ1-1, with 7 bases matching TRBD1. CDR1 and CDR2 from the germline V gene are KGHDR and SFDVKD. Losses at the gene ends were 12 bases for V and 0 bases for J; bases not matched to a gene: 12. CDR3 length equals 15 residues. CDR3 coding DNA: TGTGCCGTCCAGGGGAAGGGACAGATGAACACTGAAGCTTTCTTT. Protein: CAVQGKGQMNTEAFF.

This clonotype has more than one count but fewer than ten. V is TRBV21-1 and J is TRBJ2-2; TRBD1 was called by the table and not checked on the DNA. TRBV21-1 is assigned pseudogene status. The CDR3 extends over 14 amino acids. The CDR3 here is CASRGQANTGELFF. The CDR3 nucleotides are TGTGCCAGCAGGGGACAGGCGAACACCGGGGAGCTGTTTTTT.

This clonotype showed up many times. This chain links TRBV6-2 or TRBV6-3 with TRBJ2-7; the match to TRBD1 covers 7 bases. Germline V gene lookup returns CDR1 MNHEY and CDR2 SVGEGT. CDR3 length: 15 residues. V trimming: 7 bases; J trimming: 5 bases; junction bases outside the gene matches: 14. DNA for the CDR3: TGTGCCAGCACCCGACACGGACAGGCCCTAAACGAGCAGTACTTC. This translates into CASTRHGQALNEQYF.

This clonotype has just a few counts. This chain joins TRBV5-1 and TRBJ1-1; 8 nucleotides line up with TRBD1. Germline CDR1 SGHRS, CDR2 YFSETQ. J gave up 4 bases and V 5 bases, and 4 bases lay outside the gene matches. This CDR3 spans 13 amino acids. Here the CDR3 DNA reads TGCGCCAGCAGGACAGGGGAACGCACTGAAGCTTTCTTT. Translated, it gives CASRTGERTEAFF.

This clonotype showed up just a few times. This chain links TRBV5-1 with TRBJ2-7, with a weak D call TRBD2 (6 bases). V dropped 6 bases and J dropped 0 bases, with 13 bases sitting between them. CDR1 and CDR2 from the germline V gene are SGHRS and YFSETQ. The CDR3 contains 14 residues. CDR3 protein: CASKRDSSSYEQYF. The CDR3 coding sequence is TGCGCCAGCAAAAGGGACTCCTCCTCCTACGAGCAGTACTTC.

This clonotype showed up many times. The CDR3 is CSANRGAGGRTDTQYF. The CDR3 nucleotides read TGCAGTGCTAATCGAGGAGCGGGGGGCCGGACAGATACGCAGTATTTT. The chain employs TRBV20-1 and TRBJ2-3; TRBD2 matches at 9 bases. J was trimmed by 3 bases and V by 4 bases; bases with no gene match: 11. Germline assignment: CDR1 DFQATT and CDR2 SNEGSKA (reference sequence). The CDR3 is 16 amino acids.

This chain uses TRBV6-5 with TRBJ1-5, with 7 bases lining up with TRBD1. V lost 0 bases to trimming and J lost 4 bases; unmatched junction nucleotides: 9. Germline V gene lookup returns CDR1 MNHEY and CDR2 SVGAGI. The CDR3 is 17 amino acids. The CDR3 nucleotides read TGTGCCAGCAGTTACTCCCCCCGACAGGGAGGAAATCAGCCCCAGCATTTT. As protein: CASSYSPRQGGNQPQHF.

This clonotype was seen many times. CDR3 loop: CATGRAGETQYF. The CDR3 DNA reads TGTGCCACCGGGAGGGCCGGGGAGACCCAGTACTTC. V is TRBV6-5 and J is TRBJ2-5; the match to TRBD2 covers 8 bases. CDR3 size: 12 residues. Germline-derived CDR1 and CDR2 are MNHEY and SVGAGI. The ends lost 10 bases at V and 5 bases at J; junction bases unmatched: 6.

The chain employs TRBV6-5 and TRBJ2-7; D is possibly TRBD1 or TRBD2 (5 bases each). Per the germline V gene, CDR1 is MNHEY and CDR2 is SVGAGI. The CDR3 contains 15 residues. Trimming stripped 2 bases from V and 5 bases from J, with 16 bases between. The CDR3 protein is CASSYQAIPGHEQYF. The CDR3 DNA follows: TGTGCCAGCAGTTACCAGGCTATACCGGGGCACGAGCAGTACTTC.

This clonotype has ten or more counts. V is TRBV20-1 and J is TRBJ2-3; 11 bases align to TRBD2. The germline V gene encodes CDR1 DFQATT and CDR2 SNEGSKA (reference sequence). This CDR3 spans 16 amino acids. The junction had 11 bases not matched to a gene; V was cut back by 4 bases and J by 5 bases. CDR3 protein: CSATSPGLAAVDTQYF. CDR3 in DNA: TGCAGTGCTACGAGCCCGGGACTAGCGGCCGTAGATACGCAGTATTTT.

Ten or more counts support this clonotype. This rearrangement joins TRBV12-3 or TRBV12-4 to TRBJ2-2; 7 bases map to TRBD2. V lost 3 bases to trimming and J lost 5 bases; unmatched junction nucleotides: 6. The CDR3 covers 15 residues. CDR3 nucleotides: TGTGCCAGCAGTTTCGCGGGAGTGGGGACCGGGGAGCTGTTTTTT. This sequence encodes CASSFAGVGTGELFF.

This clonotype was recorded a few times. This chain connects TRBV5-6 to TRBJ1-5; D might be TRBD1 (6 bases). Germline V lookup: CDR1 SGHDT, CDR2 YYEEEE. The CDR3 has 15 amino acids. V was trimmed by 4 bases and J by 5 bases, leaving 16 bases between them. The CDR3 region is CASSRAGSGDQPQHF. Here the CDR3 DNA reads TGTGCCAGCAGCCGGGCAGGGTCAGGGGATCAGCCCCAGCATTTT.

In this sample, this clonotype turned up a few times. This chain links TRBV9 with TRBJ2-7; the match to TRBD2 covers 10 bases. The J segment lost 8 bases and the V segment lost 4 bases, leaving 12 bases of the junction unmatched. The germline gives CDR1 SGDLS, CDR2 YYNGEE. The CDR3 sequence is 15 residues long. The CDR3 nucleotides read TGTGCCAGCAGCCCGGGGGCGGGCACTAGCGGGAAGCAGTACTTC. Its translation is CASSPGAGTSGKQYF.

The count of this clonotype is one. V gene TRBV28 combines with J gene TRBJ2-7; possibly TRBD2 for D (6 bases). The CDR3 has 16 amino acids. Germline lookup yields CDR1 MDHEN and CDR2 SYDVKM. The V gene lost 5 bases and the J gene lost 1 base, with 18 bases spanning the gap. The CDR3, as DNA: TGTGCCAGCAGTCTCCCCGGCGCGGGACTTTCCTACGAGCAGTACTTC. Encoded protein: CASSLPGAGLSYEQYF.

This rearrangement joins TRBV20-1 to TRBJ2-1; 8 positions match TRBD2. Germline-derived CDR1 and CDR2 are DFQATT and SNEGSKA (reference sequence). CDR3 length: 12 amino acids. The ends lost 3 bases at V and 7 bases at J; junction bases unmatched: 2. The CDR3 protein is CSARREANEQFF. CDR3 coding DNA: TGCAGTGCTAGGCGGGAGGCAAATGAGCAGTTCTTC.

The chain couples TRBV4-3 to TRBJ1-4; no clear D gene. This CDR3 contains 16 residues. V lost 1 base and J 5 bases, leaving 14 bases between the germline ends. Germline CDR1 LGHNA, CDR2 YSLEER. The CDR3 nucleotides are TGCGCCAGCAGCCAAGGGTGGGCCATTGGGAATGAAAAACTGTTTTTT. Its translation is CASSQGWAIGNEKLFF.

This clonotype was observed at least ten times. The V call is TRBV9, the J call TRBJ2-5; D not resolved. The CDR3 sequence is 14 residues long. Germline CDR1 is SGDLS and CDR2 is YYNGEE. Trimming took off 0 bases at V and 3 bases at J, with 9 bases between the two ends. CDR3 amino acids: CASSVGGREETQYF. The CDR3 DNA reads TGTGCCAGCAGCGTAGGAGGTAGGGAAGAGACCCAGTACTTC.

This clonotype occurred a few times. The gene calls are TRBV5-5 and TRBJ2-3; possibly TRBD2 for D (6 bases). This CDR3 contains 17 residues. The germline gives CDR1 SGHKS, CDR2 YYEKEE (reference sequence). Trimming removed 0 bases from V and 0 bases from J, with 14 bases in between. CDR3 protein: CASSLAPGGISTDTQYF. The DNA for the CDR3 is TGTGCCAGCAGCTTGGCCCCCGGCGGGATTAGCACAGATACGCAGTATTTT. The whole variable domain, remainder taken from reference TRBV5-5 and TRBJ2-3, is DAGVTQSPTHLIKTRGQQVTLRCSPISGHKSVSWYQQVLGQGPQFIFQYYEKEERGRGNFPDRFSARQFPNYSSELNVNALLLGDSALYLCASSLAPGGISTDTQYFGPGTRLTVL.

This clonotype was counted a few times. In DNA, the CDR3 is TGTGCCAGCAGCCCCAGGACAGGGATAGTGGCTTTCTTT. Translating it yields CASSPRTGIVAFF. The rearrangement joins TRBV7-6 to TRBJ1-1, with 8 positions matching TRBD1. J gave up 11 bases and V 5 bases, and 10 bases lay outside the gene matches. Looked up from germline, CDR1 is SGHVS and CDR2 is FNYEAQ. This CDR3 is 13 amino acids long.

CDR3 amino acids: CASSPTDGTGGTEAFF. The CDR3 coding sequence is TGTGCCAGCAGCCCAACCGATGGGACAGGGGGCACTGAAGCTTTCTTT. The V gene is TRBV7-6, the J gene TRBJ1-1; 11 nucleotides line up with TRBD1. After removal of 5 bases from V and 4 bases from J, the junction contained 9 bases not matched to a gene. CDR1 is SGHVS, CDR2 FNYEAQ, per germline. The CDR3 extends over 16 amino acids.

This clonotype has more than one count but fewer than ten. The chain has TRBV7-8 and TRBJ1-1, with D possibly being TRBD1 (6 bases). Trimming cost V 7 bases and J 6 bases, with 18 bases left between them. Germline values: CDR1 SGHVS, CDR2 FQNEAQ. The length of the CDR3 is 14 residues. CDR3 region: CASTLSGGHAEAFF. The CDR3 DNA follows: TGTGCCAGCACCTTGAGTGGGGGCCACGCTGAAGCTTTCTTT.

This clonotype occurred a few times. The chain employs TRBV7-2 and TRBJ1-1; D gene unclear. Between the trimmed V and J ends, which lost 2 bases and 4 bases, there was a span of 14 bases. This CDR3 spans 15 amino acids. The germline gives CDR1 SGHTA, CDR2 FQGNSA. The CDR3 coding sequence is TGTGCCAGCAGCTTAACGGGTAACTCCCTCACTGAAGCTTTCTTT. Translating it yields CASSLTGNSLTEAFF.

This clonotype was detected a few times. V is TRBV20-1 and J is TRBJ2-4; 10 nucleotides agree with TRBD1. This CDR3 is 14 amino acids long. The V gene's germline CDR1 is DFQATT and CDR2 SNEGSKA (reference sequence). Trimming removed 0 bases from V and 7 bases from J; junction bases left unmatched: 3. CDR3 sequence: CSARDQGQGNIQYF. CDR3 nucleotide sequence: TGCAGTGCTAGAGATCAGGGACAGGGGAACATTCAGTACTTC.

The chain links TRBV30 to TRBJ2-3; D is possibly TRBD1 or TRBD2 (5 bases each). V lost 0 bases, J lost 15 bases, and 19 bases lay in between. The CDR3 runs 13 residues. The germline CDR1 and CDR2 sequences are GTSNPN and SVGIG (reference sequence). For the CDR3, the DNA is TGTGCCTGGAGTGTAAACACCGCCGGGACCCACTATTTT. Its translation: CAWSVNTAGTHYF. The complete variable domain, with remaining parts taken from reference TRBV30 and TRBJ2-3, reads SQTIHQWPATLVQPVGSPLSLECTVEGTSNPNLYWYRQAAGRGLQLLFYSVGIGQISSEVPQNLSASRPQDRQFILSSKKLLLSDSGFYLCAWSVNTAGTHYFGPGTRLTVL.

This clonotype was found many times. This chain joins TRBV6-5 and TRBJ1-4; TRBD1 agrees at 10 bases. The V segment lost 10 bases and the J segment 7 bases; nucleotides outside the gene matches: 9. This CDR3 has 14 residues. The germline gives CDR1 MNHEY, CDR2 SVGAGI. CDR3 protein: CATTQRDRGEKLFF. CDR3 coding DNA: TGTGCCACGACACAACGGGACAGGGGTGAAAAACTGTTTTTT.